The clone carrying this T cell receptor (beta chain) was seen more than once but under ten times. Its specificity is unknown. Primers included in the PCR were 60 Vbeta and 13 Jbeta primers. TCRdb's copy holds only in-frame clones and misses some; the assay was immunoSEQ multiplex PCR. Of 150,000 to 200,000 clones in the sample, 80% to 90% were seen once. This entry is derived from a study of cytomegalovirus exposure and HLA in healthy donors. Notes on the study in general: A few CMV-associated chains proved CMV antigen-specific in vitro. It emerged from a later analysis that several of the most significant clusters appeared to be linked to common viral pathogens.

Each donor was nominally healthy when sampled (though unrecorded immune exposures were likely). In germline, CDR1 is SQVTM, CDR2 ANQGSEA. CDR3 size: 13 residues. Trimming removed 5 bases at V and 5 bases at J, with 13 bases between. The clonotype comes from a young man in good health and CMV-seropositive. Sequenced: PBMCs. The chain couples TRBV29-1 to TRBJ2-1; D is perhaps TRBD1 (6 bases). The CDR3 here is CSVRGGRDNEQFF. CDR3 bases: TGCAGCGTTAGAGGGGGTAGGGACAATGAGCAGTTCTTC.